These T cell receptor beta chains were read from a single sample in a study of cytomegalovirus exposure and HLA in healthy donors. Profiled with immunoSEQ multiplex PCR; TCRdb holds only in-frame clones, not every one. The sample includes about 160,000 clones, about 73% of them seen just once. The specimen was PBMCs. These receptors were taken from a woman between 35 and 50 years old in good health and CMV-seronegative. CDR3s include the opening cysteine and the closing phenylalanine or tryptophan. D genes are given only for firm matches. Clone size is stated in some rows and not others, as once, few, many or a class when expanded.

>TRBV27|TRBD2|few|TRBJ2-3
CASSWGGGAGDTQYF
TGTGCCAGCAGTTGGGGCGGGGGGGCAGGGGATACGCAGTATTTT
>TRBV19|TRBD2|NA|TRBJ2-3
CASKLAGSAGDTQYF
TGTGCCAGTAAACTAGCGGGCTCAGCAGGGGATACGCAGTATTTT
>TRBV19|NA|NA|TRBJ1-2
CASSIGSRFGYTF
TGTGCCAGTAGTATAGGAAGCCGATTTGGCTACACCTTC
>TRBV4-1|NA|NA|TRBJ2-2
CASSQGQPFTGELFF
TGCGCCAGCAGCCAAGGACAGCCATTCACCGGGGAGCTGTTTTTT
>TRBV27|NA|NA|TRBJ1-2
CASSLSGGNYGYTF
TGTGCCAGCAGTTTATCGGGGGGTAACTATGGCTACACCTTC
>TRBV18|NA|once|TRBJ2-5
CASSGGEQETQYF
TGTGCCAGCTCAGGAGGGGAACAAGAGACCCAGTACTTC
>TRBV7-9|TRBD1|NA|TRBJ1-2
CASSWGQGGGYTF
TGTGCCAGCAGCTGGGGACAGGGCGGCGGCTACACCTTC
>TRBV5-6|NA|NA|TRBJ1-2
CASSLYLQGTAGYTF
TGTGCCAGCAGCTTGTATTTGCAGGGCACGGCTGGCTACACCTTC
>TRBV18|NA|NA|TRBJ1-1
CASSIDRYTEAFF
TGTGCCAGCTCAATCGACAGGTACACTGAAGCTTTCTTT
>TRBV7-2|TRBD2|NA|TRBJ2-7
CASKRIPGLAGLTYEQYF
TGTGCCAGCAAACGTATACCGGGACTAGCGGGGCTAACCTACGAGCAGTACTTC
>TRBV5-1|NA|NA|TRBJ1-2
CASSSTGDGYTF
TGCGCCAGCAGTTCTACAGGTGACGGCTACACCTTC
>TRBV18|TRBD1|NA|TRBJ2-7
CASSIWTGPEQYF
TGTGCCAGCTCTATTTGGACAGGGCCCGAGCAGTACTTC
>TRBV7-9|TRBD1|NA|TRBJ1-2
CASSLGTGNGYGYTF
TGTGCCAGCAGCTTAGGGACAGGGAATGGCTATGGCTACACCTTC
>TRBV27|TRBD1|NA|TRBJ1-6
CASSFRDRGNSPLHF
TGTGCCAGCAGTTTCCGGGACAGGGGTAATTCACCCCTCCACTTT
>TRBV12-5|TRBD2|NA|TRBJ2-2
CASALAGGNYFGELFF
TGTGCTAGTGCCCTAGCGGGGGGGAACTATTTCGGGGAGCTGTTTTTT
>TRBV6-5|NA|NA|TRBJ2-7
CASSYSIGAVIEQYF
TGTGCCAGCAGTTACTCGATAGGGGCGGTAATCGAGCAGTACTTC
>TRBV2|NA|NA|TRBJ1-4
CASRTDSEKLFF
TGTGCCAGCAGGACGGACAGTGAAAAACTGTTTTTT
>TRBV13|NA|once|TRBJ1-1
CASSLAYRMNTEAFF
TGTGCCAGCAGCTTAGCATACAGGATGAACACTGAAGCTTTCTTT
>TRBV6-5|NA|once|TRBJ1-2
CASSYSMGSGVGYTF
TGTGCCAGCAGTTACTCGATGGGATCAGGGGTTGGCTACACCTTC
>TRBV7-9|NA|NA|TRBJ1-4
CSSSSRGSTTNEKLFF
TGTTCCAGCAGCTCCAGGGGATCCACAACTAATGAAAAACTGTTTTTT
>TRBV18|TRBD1|NA|TRBJ2-3
CASSKQGANTDTQYF
TGTGCCAGCTCAAAACAGGGGGCCAACACAGATACGCAGTATTTT
>TRBV28|TRBD1|NA|TRBJ1-2
CASSPGTVYGYTF
TGTGCCAGCAGTCCCGGGACAGTATATGGCTACACCTTC
>TRBV27|NA|once|TRBJ2-1
CASSRQQGSYNEQFF
TGTGCCAGCAGTCGCCAACAGGGCTCCTACAATGAGCAGTTCTTC
>TRBV4-1|TRBD2|once|TRBJ2-5
CASSQTSGGPRSGETQYF
TGCGCCAGCAGCCAGACTAGCGGGGGCCCTCGGTCGGGAGAGACCCAGTACTTC
>TRBV9|TRBD2|NA|TRBJ2-3
CASSFRTSGGLTDTQYF
TGTGCCAGCAGCTTTCGGACTAGCGGGGGGCTCACAGATACGCAGTATTTT
>TRBV5-1|TRBD1|NA|TRBJ2-1
CASSLGGTGFYNEQFF
TGCGCCAGCAGCTTGGGCGGGACAGGGTTTTACAATGAGCAGTTCTTC
>TRBV5-5|NA|many|TRBJ2-4
CASSLRYIQYF
TGTGCCAGCAGCTTGCGGTACATTCAGTACTTC
>TRBV5-1|NA|NA|TRBJ1-2
CASSLQGESGYGYTF
TGCGCCAGCAGCTTGCAGGGCGAGTCGGGCTATGGCTACACCTTC
>TRBV19|TRBD2|NA|TRBJ2-1
CASSPLTSGGASNEQFF
TGTGCCAGTAGTCCTCTGACTAGCGGGGGGGCCAGTAATGAGCAGTTCTTC
>TRBV15|NA|NA|TRBJ1-3
CATSRDYMHSGNTIYF
TGTGCCACCAGCAGAGATTACATGCACTCTGGAAACACCATATATTTT
>TRBV5-1|NA|NA|TRBJ1-2
CASSSDVTTPRGYTF
TGCGCCAGCAGCTCCGACGTGACGACTCCGCGTGGCTACACCTTC
>TRBV4-1|NA|few|TRBJ1-6
CASSQDATGNYNSPLHF
TGCGCCAGCAGCCAAGATGCAACAGGGAACTATAATTCACCCCTCCACTTT
>TRBV5-4|TRBD2|NA|TRBJ2-7
CASSPTSGTYEQYF
TGTGCCAGCAGCCCGACTAGCGGGACTTACGAGCAGTACTTC
>TRBV6-1|NA|NA|TRBJ1-1
CASSERLLEAFF
TGTGCCAGCAGTGAACGGTTATTGGAGGCTTTCTTT
>TRBV6-1|TRBD1|NA|TRBJ1-6
CASSEPGQGRNSPLHF
TGTGCCAGCAGTGAACCGGGACAGGGGCGTAATTCACCCCTCCACTTT
>TRBV6-1|TRBD1|NA|TRBJ1-2
CASRGDRGHYGYTF
TGTGCCAGCAGGGGGGACAGGGGCCACTATGGCTACACCTTC
>TRBV5-1|NA|NA|TRBJ2-2
CASSLTGSTGELFF
TGCGCCAGCAGCTTGACAGGGTCCACCGGGGAGCTGTTTTTT
>TRBV11-2|NA|few|TRBJ2-2
CASSLNQATRLFF
TGTGCCAGCAGCTTAAACCAGGCAACTCGGCTGTTTTTT
>TRBV19|TRBD1|NA|TRBJ2-3
CASSKTGGTRDTQYF
TGTGCCAGTAGCAAAACAGGGGGTACACGAGATACGCAGTATTTT
>TRBV18|NA|NA|TRBJ2-5
CASSPAWADQETQYF
TGTGCCAGCTCACCGGCGTGGGCAGATCAAGAGACCCAGTACTTC
>TRBV4-1|TRBD1|NA|TRBJ2-1
CASSQEGTVIYNEQFF
TGCGCCAGCAGCCAAGAAGGGACAGTCATTTACAATGAGCAGTTCTTC
>TRBV6-1|TRBD1|NA|TRBJ1-1
CASSRGGNTEAFF
TGTGCCAGCAGCCGAGGGGGCAACACTGAAGCTTTCTTT
>TRBV5-1|NA|NA|TRBJ2-5
CASRFSGETQYF
TGCGCCAGCAGATTTTCGGGGGAGACCCAGTACTTC
>TRBV6-1|NA|NA|TRBJ1-2
CASSPSSWGVFGYTF
TGTGCCAGCAGTCCCTCTTCTTGGGGGGTCTTTGGCTACACCTTC
>TRBV4-1|NA|once|TRBJ2-7
CASSLMEHYEQYF
TGCGCCAGCAGTCTCATGGAGCACTACGAGCAGTACTTC
>TRBV7-8|NA|NA|TRBJ2-7
CASSLQGYEQYF
TGTGCCAGCAGCCTACAGGGATACGAGCAGTACTTC
>TRBV19|NA|NA|TRBJ1-2
CASSLRLIANYGYTF
TGTGCCAGTAGTCTCCGACTGATCGCTAACTATGGCTACACCTTC
>TRBV12-1|NA|NA|TRBJ1-2
CASSFPPGLANYGYTF
TGTGCCAGCAGCTTTCCGCCAGGGCTAGCTAACTATGGCTACACCTTC
>TRBV5-1|NA|NA|TRBJ2-6
CASSLVGTSGANVLTF
TGCGCCAGCAGCTTGGTCGGGACTTCAGGGGCCAACGTCCTGACTTTC